The 14 T cell receptor beta chains below were found in one sample sequenced in a study of cytomegalovirus exposure and HLA in healthy donors (dated by TCRdb to the late 2010s). The library relied on the immunoSEQ multiplex PCR assay. Here the immuneACCESS table is served through TCRdb, limited to in-frame sequences with V and J called. Missing clones are a known gap in these copies; in checked studies unresolved V genes cover under half, and the rest lacks a known reason. The table for this sample lists about 130,000 clones; roughly nine tenths of them were counted only once. The ten top clones hold 3% to 3.5% of the sample. Material: PBMCs. The receptors were gathered from a man younger than 40 in good health and CMV-seronegative.

V usage is TRBV7-3 and J usage is TRBJ2-7; 7 nucleotides match TRBD2. This CDR3 is built from 15 residues. J lost 1 base, V lost 2 bases, and 5 bases had no gene match. CDR1 is SGHTA and CDR2 is FQGTGA in the germline V gene. The CDR3 loop is CASSLGRALSYEQYF. The CDR3 nucleotides are TGTGCCAGCAGCTTAGGGAGGGCCCTTTCCTACGAGCAGTACTTC.

The rearrangement uses TRBV5-1 and TRBJ1-2; 8 bases align to TRBD1. This CDR3 has 14 amino acids. Germline trimming cut 0 bases from V and 5 bases from J; bases unmatched to any gene: 3. The V gene's germline CDR1 is SGHRS and CDR2 YFSETQ. The CDR3 loop is CASSLAGTGYGYTF. The CDR3 DNA follows: TGCGCCAGCAGCTTGGCCGGGACAGGATATGGCTACACCTTC.

The CDR3, as DNA: TGTGCCAGCAGTTACTCGGCGGGACAGATTGACTATGGCTACACCTTC. It translates to CASSYSAGQIDYGYTF. The chain combines TRBV6-5 with TRBJ1-2; 7 bases agree with TRBD1. This CDR3 region has 16 residues. V lost 0 bases, J lost 3 bases, and 7 bases stayed unmatched. CDR1 is MNHEY and CDR2 is SVGAGI in the germline V gene.

V and J are TRBV6-6 and TRBJ2-7, with D tentatively TRBD2 (6 bases). Looked up from germline, CDR1 is MNHNY and CDR2 is SVGAGI (reference sequence). Trimming left V 6 bases short and J 5 bases short, with 11 bases between. The CDR3 consists of 12 residues. Here the CDR3 DNA reads TGTGCCAGCAGCCCCGGGAGAAACGAGCAGTACTTC. Translating gives CASSPGRNEQYF.

The rearrangement uses TRBV7-3 and TRBJ2-6; D ambiguous. CDR1 and CDR2 from the germline V gene are SGHTA and FQGTGA. Trimming removed 1 base from V and 0 bases from J, with 16 bases in between. The CDR3 contains 19 residues. The DNA of the CDR3 is TGTGCCAGCAGCTTAAGCGGCAGTTCCTCCCACTCTGGGGCCAACGTCCTGACTTTC. Amino acid sequence: CASSLSGSSSHSGANVLTF.

The CDR3 sequence: CASSFGGINEQYF. CDR3 coding DNA: TGTGCCAGCAGTTTCGGGGGTATCAACGAGCAGTACTTC. The chain uses TRBV27 and TRBJ2-7, with D perhaps TRBD2 (6 bases). V was shortened by 3 bases and J by 5 bases, with 11 bases between the two germline ends. CDR1 MNHEY and CDR2 SMNVEV come from the germline V gene (reference sequence). The CDR3 contains 13 residues.

The J gene is TRBJ2-5, the V gene TRBV5-1; 10 positions agree with TRBD1. The CDR3 is 14 residues long. Germline CDR1 reads SGHRS; CDR2 reads YFSETQ. The junction had 5 bases not matched to a gene; V was cut back by 6 bases and J by 3 bases. The CDR3 bases are TGCGCCAGCACCGGGACAGGGGCCAAAGAGACCCAGTACTTC. Translation: CASTGTGAKETQYF. Drawing the rest from reference TRBV5-1 and TRBJ2-5, the complete variable domain is KAGVTQTPRYLIKTRGQQVTLSCSPISGHRSVSWYQQTPGQGLQFLFEYFSETQRNKGNFPGRFSGRQFSNSRSEMNVSTLELGDSALYLCASTGTGAKETQYFGPGTRLLVL.

The rearrangement joins TRBV28 to TRBJ2-1; perhaps TRBD2 as D (6 bases). In germline, CDR1 is MDHEN, CDR2 SYDVKM. V was cut by 5 bases and J by 9 bases, with 20 bases left in between. This CDR3 comprises 15 residues. CDR3 in amino acids: CASSLEGGVTVEQFF. The CDR3 DNA sequence: TGTGCCAGCAGTCTGGAAGGCGGGGTCACCGTTGAGCAGTTCTTC.

V and J are TRBV11-2 and TRBJ2-2; D possibly corresponds to TRBD2 (7 bases). The CDR3 covers 16 residues. CDR1 is SGHAT and CDR2 is FQNNGV in the germline V gene. V was pared by 7 bases and J by 5 bases, with 20 bases between. The CDR3 DNA reads as TGTGCCAGCACCACACGGGGGGCCCTTGGGACCGGGGAGCTGTTTTTT. Protein sequence: CASTTRGALGTGELFF.

The chain carries TRBV18 and TRBJ1-1, with 9 bases that match TRBD1. J lost 8 bases, V lost 0 bases, and 10 bases had no gene match. Germline loops: CDR1 KGHSH, CDR2 LQKENI. The CDR3 extends over 16 amino acids. The CDR3 coding sequence is TGTGCCAGCTCACCACCACTCGCCGGGACAGGGAGAGAAGCTTTCTTT. As protein: CASSPPLAGTGREAFF.

This chain uses TRBV5-6 with TRBJ1-2; no clear D gene. The germline V and J ends were trimmed by 0 bases and 4 bases, with 10 bases remaining between them. This CDR3 region has 14 residues. CDR1 and CDR2 (germline): SGHDT, YYEEEE. The chain's CDR3 is CASSLAWPSYGYTF. The CDR3 nucleotides read TGTGCCAGCAGCTTGGCGTGGCCAAGCTATGGCTACACCTTC.

This clone was counted a single time. The rearrangement joins TRBV4-1 to TRBJ2-1, with no clear D. Trimming shortened V by 4 bases and J by 0 bases, and 10 bases separated the two germline ends. Germline values: CDR1 MGHRA, CDR2 YSYEKL. The CDR3 loop spans 15 amino acids. CDR3 nucleotides: TGCGCCAGCAGCCGAGACCCAGGCTCCTACAATGAGCAGTTCTTC. Translated, it gives CASSRDPGSYNEQFF.

This clone appeared once. The V and J genes are TRBV5-1 and TRBJ2-2; D is ambiguous. V shed 0 bases and J shed 3 bases, with 12 bases lying between them. The germline CDR1 and CDR2 sequences are SGHRS and YFSETQ. The CDR3 contains 16 residues. Written as DNA, the CDR3 is TGCGCCAGCAGCTTGGTTCTCGTCGGAGACACCGGGGAGCTGTTTTTT. This translates into CASSLVLVGDTGELFF.

This chain connects TRBV11-2 to TRBJ2-2, with 9 bases matching TRBD1. Germline V gives CDR1 SGHAT, CDR2 FQNNGV. This CDR3 is 14 amino acids long. With 4 bases clipped from V and 6 bases from J, the junction kept 3 bases outside the gene matches. The CDR3 protein is CASSSGTGPGELFF. CDR3 in DNA: TGTGCCAGCAGCTCCGGGACAGGGCCCGGGGAGCTGTTTTTT.